The T cell receptor (beta chain) under discussion was sequenced for a study of human thymus T cells (dated by TCRdb to the early 2020s). At the level of the whole study: The study described the TCR alpha and beta repertoires in about 8 infant thymus samples and a few matching peripheral blood samples. Donor ages ranged from about 6 to 250 days, and the cohort comprised about six male and a couple of female infants. What the authors observed across the whole study: On average, thymus samples yielded roughly 800,000 unique TCRB clonotypes, whereas blood samples yielded approximately 90,000. V and J gene segment usage appeared biased in both thymic and peripheral blood repertoires.

Germline trimming: 5 bases from V, 0 bases from J; junction bases outside gene matches: 3. The CDR3 has 16 amino acids, counting the end cysteine and phenylalanine. Only the CDR3 portion is preserved as DNA: 48 bases, with reading frame beginning at the first base. The germline V gene encodes CDR1 WNHNN and CDR2 SYGVQD (reference sequence). The immunoSEQ multiplex PCR assay was used to amplify the TCRB and TCRAD loci from a standardized quantity of quality-controlled genomic DNA. The amplicons covered the V(D)J region and were long enough to include the CDR3 and to identify the V and J genes. The amplicons were sequenced on an Illumina platform via the commercial immunoSEQ service. As for the authors' bioinformatics: Corrections for primer bias and sequencing errors followed previously described methods, while TCRAD and TCRB definitions were based on the IMGT database. Repertoires were analysed with immunoSEQ Analyzer 3.0 and VDJTools, covering basic statistics, V/J segment usage, diversity estimates, rarefaction and pairwise overlap. To estimate diversity, the Chao1, ChaoE, Efron-Thisted, Shannon and inverse Simpson indices were applied, and diversity was also estimated on datasets down-sampled to the smallest sample. For repertoire overlap, CDR3 nucleotide sequence, V gene and J gene had to match strictly, and clustering was done by Jaccard-based multidimensional scaling. TCRdb took this table from immuneACCESS and kept in-frame rearrangements with V and J called. Such tables lack part of the clones; where checked against another copy, unresolved V genes explain under half of the gap, and the rest is unexplained. Clonal size and the V and J genes are those of that table, whereas D and trimming came from the DNA. This sample comprises tens of thousands of clones, around 94% of them detected only once. Around 6% of the sample is in the top ten clones.

In Finland, the donors were immunologically healthy infants who were having open corrective cardiac surgery for congenital heart defects. From four of the eight donors, a small aliquot of about 0.5-1 mL peripheral blood was collected during surgery. For blood samples, genomic DNA was extracted from all available leukocytes instead of from a fixed number of cells. ACK lysis buffer was used to clear erythrocytes from the blood, and the leukocytes were then kept as pellets at -70 degrees C. Genomic DNA was extracted from frozen cell pellets with a QIAsymphony instrument. In regard to this clone: It has no known antigen specificity. Per-base quality was not reported, and no clone a single base away is much larger than it.

This TCR was recovered from a boy younger than two with a congenital heart defect but otherwise immunologically healthy. Sample: blood. The chain employs TRBV10-1 and TRBJ2-3; the central 12 bases match TRBD2. In nucleotides, the sequence is TGCGCCAGCAGTCGACTAGCGGGGGATAGCACAGATACGCAGTATTTT. The translation is CASSRLAGDSTDTQYF.